A selection of T cell receptor beta chains follows, all from one sample in a study of blood T cell repertoires in COVID-19. Data came from immunoSEQ multiplex PCR; TCRdb stores just in-frame clones and leaves some out. Among some 64,000 clones listed, about 88% were seen once. Sequencing was performed on peripheral blood. Source of these receptors: a man in his 70s with acute or convalescent COVID-19. The CDR3 runs from the conserved cysteine through the conserved F or W. D genes are given only for firm matches.

j_gene | v_gene | d_gene | CDR3aa
TRBJ2-7 | TRBV6-2/TRBV6-3 | TRBD2 | CASSAVVAGTYEQYF
TRBJ2-3 | TRBV21-1 | - | CASSKKKSSGGKSTDTQYF
TRBJ1-2 | TRBV5-5 | TRBD1 | CATSGTGGADGYTF
TRBJ1-1 | TRBV24-1 | TRBD1 | CATSDPPGQAFRTEAFF
TRBJ2-1 | TRBV28 | - | CASSSELIGGSSYNEQFF
TRBJ2-3 | TRBV19 | TRBD1 | CASSMVTGPHTDTQYF
TRBJ2-3 | TRBV6-2/TRBV6-3 | - | CASSYLGGLQYF
TRBJ1-2 | TRBV28 | TRBD1 | CASSPPQQGSGYTF
TRBJ1-2 | TRBV5-1 | TRBD1 | CASSLGGQGHYGYTF
TRBJ2-1 | TRBV4-3 | TRBD1 | CASSQWTGGLNEQFF
TRBJ1-2 | TRBV7-9 | TRBD1 | CASSMGQGGYGYTF
TRBJ2-5 | TRBV7-9 | TRBD1 | CASSLRGQVQETQYF
TRBJ1-5 | TRBV15 | - | CATSRLTSNQPQHF
TRBJ2-7 | TRBV5-4 | TRBD2 | CASSLGLLAGGQVQYF
TRBJ2-5 | TRBV20-1 | TRBD1 | CSANRGETQYF
TRBJ1-5 | TRBV27 | - | CASSFNSNQPQHF
TRBJ1-6 | TRBV6-5 | - | CASSYSVGGTGSPLHF
TRBJ1-1 | TRBV11-3 | - | CASSLHGFNTEAFF
TRBJ2-7 | TRBV6-2/TRBV6-3 | TRBD2 | CASRPSGAYEQYF
TRBJ2-2 | TRBV30 | - | CAWSRRQVTNTGELFF
TRBJ1-6 | TRBV14 | TRBD1 | CASSQGQGANSPLHF
TRBJ2-7 | TRBV7-2 | TRBD2 | CAIGALAGGNEQYF
TRBJ1-4 | TRBV18 | TRBD1 | CASSQTGGGEKLFF
TRBJ1-4 | TRBV4-2 | - | CASSLSNEKLFF
TRBJ1-2 | TRBV12-5 | TRBD1 | CASGGTGSIYGYTF
TRBJ1-5 | TRBV2 | TRBD1 | CASREGQGGQPQHF
TRBJ1-2 | TRBV7-2 | TRBD1 | CASSFRQGRDYGYTF
TRBJ1-3 | TRBV7-8 | - | CASSLMGAGGNTIYF
TRBJ2-3 | TRBV7-9 | TRBD1 | CASKGWQGVTDTQYF
TRBJ2-1 | TRBV6-5 | - | CASSPQGNEQFF
TRBJ2-4 | TRBV28 | - | CASSTPGGRGKNIQYF
TRBJ1-6 | TRBV5-3 | - | CARSSGTTVGGGYNSPLHF
TRBJ1-5 | TRBV10-1 | - | CASSQGSGNQPQHF
TRBJ1-2 | TRBV6-5 | - | CASSLTGSGTYGYTF
TRBJ2-2 | TRBV5-1 | - | CASSRLKSTGELFF
TRBJ1-2 | TRBV14 | - | CASSPYREGYTF
TRBJ1-1 | TRBV3-1/TRBV3-2 | - | CASSPRVGNTEAFF
TRBJ2-3 | TRBV5-1 | - | CASSSRSSGGADTQYF
TRBJ1-2 | TRBV20-1 | - | CSASSRGRGYGYTF
TRBJ1-2 | TRBV6-5 | TRBD1 | CASRWDRGNYGYTF
TRBJ2-1 | TRBV9 | TRBD2 | CASSVGRAGGIEQFF
TRBJ2-7 | TRBV28 | TRBD1 | CASSGDRDNLYF
TRBJ1-5 | TRBV12-3/TRBV12-4 | - | CASNSPNQPQHF
TRBJ1-1 | TRBV4-3 | - | CASSQEPLGGVWTEAFF
TRBJ1-2 | TRBV9 | TRBD1 | CASSEGTGVGVAYGYTF
TRBJ1-2 | TRBV6-5 | - | CASTLGGTNYGYTF
TRBJ1-2 | TRBV6-5 | TRBD1 | CASSLTGVIDGYTF
TRBJ2-7 | TRBV27 | TRBD1 | CASSPRTGYYEQYF